The 20 T cell receptor beta chains reported below all come from one sample, sequenced in a study of CD8 T cells in ankylosing spondylitis. TCRdb analysed the 5' RACE reads with MiXCR anew, one entry per CDR3 protein. The table records 800,000 to 900,000 distinct CDR3 sequences, 10% to 15% of them present only once. Findings of the study overall: Ankylosing spondylitis blood seemed to carry a telltale TCR beta motif made of under 10 highly homologous variants.

For these receptors, no antigen is known. The sample consisted of blood, either unsorted or a sorted T cell fraction (not recorded which). The receptor set was obtained from a male donor with ankylosing spondylitis.

There are a few counts of this clonotype. A much larger clone is a single base away; this may be a read error. J is TRBJ1-2 and V is TRBV15; no firm D call. V lost 5 bases to trimming and J lost 4 bases, with 8 bases between them. In germline, CDR1 is LNHNV, CDR2 YYDKDF (reference sequence). This CDR3 region has 12 residues. In nucleotides, the CDR3 is TGTGCCACCAGCCGGGGAGCCTATGGCTACACCTTC. It yields the protein CATSRGAYGYTF.

This sequence joins TRBV14 and TRBJ2-7; possibly TRBD1 for D (5 bases). Germline CDR1 reads SGHDN; CDR2 reads FVKESK. Deletions cut 6 bases from V and 5 bases from J, with 14 bases between. This CDR3 contains 13 residues. Here the CDR3 DNA reads TGTGCCAGCAGGAATTCAGGGTCAAACGAGCAGTACTTC. Its protein product is CASRNSGSNEQYF.

This clonotype was seen ten or more times. The chain couples TRBV27 to TRBJ2-7, with TRBD1 matching over 8 bases. The CDR3 has 14 amino acids. The V segment lost 5 bases and the J segment 4 bases; nucleotides outside the gene matches: 7. Germline lookup yields CDR1 MNHEY and CDR2 SMNVEV (reference sequence). CDR3 sequence: CASSVRTGSYEQYF. Here the CDR3 DNA reads TGTGCCAGCAGTGTCAGGACAGGGTCGTACGAGCAGTACTTC.

The chain joins TRBV19 to TRBJ2-1, with 11 nucleotides matching TRBD1. V was clipped by 4 bases and J by 6 bases; unmatched bases: 11. Germline V gives CDR1 LNHDA, CDR2 SQIVND (reference sequence). This CDR3 is 17 amino acids long. CDR3 residues: CASSTYRGTGGSNEQFF. CDR3 coding DNA: TGTGCCAGTAGTACCTACCGGGGGACAGGGGGAAGCAATGAGCAGTTCTTC. The entire variable domain, with the rest obtained from reference TRBV19 and TRBJ2-1, is as follows: DGGITQSPKYLFRKEGQNVTLSCEQNLNHDAMYWYRQDPGQGLRLIYYSQIVNDFQKGDIAEGYSVSREKKESFPLTVTSAQKNPTAFYLCASSTYRGTGGSNEQFFGPGTRLTVL.

V gene TRBV6-2 or TRBV6-3 combines with J gene TRBJ2-3; D is possibly TRBD2 (6 bases). CDR3 length: 15 amino acids. With 2 bases removed from V and 0 bases from J, the gap between germline ends came to 9 bases. Germline-derived CDR1 and CDR2 are MNHEY and SVGEGT. CDR3 in amino acids: CASSYIADSTDTQYF. CDR3 DNA: TGTGCCAGCAGTTACATAGCGGATAGCACAGATACGCAGTATTTT.

This clonotype was counted a few times. This sequence joins TRBV20-1 and TRBJ1-2; perhaps TRBD1 as D (6 bases). Germline assignment: CDR1 DFQATT and CDR2 SNEGSKA (reference sequence). The CDR3 runs 14 residues. With 1 base removed from V and 8 bases from J, the gap between germline ends came to 17 bases. In nucleotides, the CDR3 is TGCAGTGCTAGAGCTACTACAGGGTTGAAGGGCTACACCTTC. Protein: CSARATTGLKGYTF.

This clonotype has just a few counts. The gene calls are TRBV20-1 and TRBJ2-2; 16 bases map to TRBD2. The germline CDR1 and CDR2 sequences are DFQATT and SNEGSKA (reference sequence). The V and J ends lost 7 bases and 6 bases, in that order; junction bases with no gene match: 8. The CDR3 extends over 16 amino acids. DNA of the CDR3: TGCAGTGTTTTCACGGGACTAGCGGGAGGGGCCGGGGAGCTGTTTTTT. Protein sequence: CSVFTGLAGGAGELFF.

Turning to this clonotype: Its ends do not fully match the called genes, so a read error is possible. The rearrangement links TRBV20-1 to TRBJ2-1, with 7 bases matching TRBD1. The CDR3 length is 17 residues. From germline, CDR1 is DFQATT and CDR2 SNEGSKA (reference sequence). CDR3 DNA sequence: TGCTGTGCTAGAGATCTTGAGAGGGGGCAGTACGGCAATGAGCAGTTCTTC. Its translation: CCARDLERGQYGNEQFF.

This clonotype was counted a few times. This rearrangement joins TRBV6-2 or TRBV6-3 to TRBJ2-1; D uncertain. Trimming cost V 6 bases and J 1 base, with 10 bases left between them. The CDR3 extends over 14 amino acids. The germline gives CDR1 MNHEY, CDR2 SVGEGT. CDR3 coding DNA: TGTGCCAGCAGGGACGGTGGGTCCTACAATGAGCAGTTCTTC. Its translation is CASRDGGSYNEQFF.

This clonotype has only a few counts. V is TRBV27 and J is TRBJ2-7; no definite D call. The V gene lost 5 bases and the J gene lost 6 bases, with 20 bases spanning the gap. From germline, CDR1 is MNHEY and CDR2 SMNVEV (reference sequence). The CDR3 consists of 15 residues. The DNA of the CDR3 is TGTGCCAGCAGTCCCGGACGAGGCATCCCTCTCGAGCAGTACTTC. Translating it yields CASSPGRGIPLEQYF.

This clonotype was seen ten or more times. J is TRBJ1-2 and V is TRBV5-5, with unresolved D. Germline CDR1 and CDR2: SGHKS and YYEKEE (reference sequence). V shed 2 bases and J shed 6 bases, with 14 bases lying between them. The CDR3 has 14 amino acids. CDR3 region: CASSFRSDLNGYTF. CDR3 coding DNA: TGTGCCAGCAGCTTTCGGTCAGATTTAAATGGCTACACCTTC. Looking up the rest from reference TRBV5-5 and TRBJ1-2 gives the full variable domain: DAGVTQSPTHLIKTRGQQVTLRCSPISGHKSVSWYQQVLGQGPQFIFQYYEKEERGRGNFPDRFSARQFPNYSSELNVNALLLGDSALYLCASSFRSDLNGYTFGSGTRLTVV.

This clonotype was counted only a few times. The chain is built from TRBV18 and TRBJ2-1; 7 positions agree with TRBD2. With 0 bases clipped from V and 2 bases from J, the junction kept 7 bases outside the gene matches. The CDR3 contains 17 residues. Germline CDR1 KGHSH, CDR2 LQKENI. The CDR3 DNA follows: TGTGCCAGCTCACCACCGGACGGCGGGGGAACCTACAATGAGCAGTTCTTC. It codes for CASSPPDGGGTYNEQFF.

In this sample, this clonotype turned up many times. The chain couples TRBV29-1 to TRBJ2-5; 10 bases are shared with TRBD1. Losses at the gene ends were 7 bases for V and 5 bases for J; bases not matched to a gene: 4. The CDR3 contains 12 residues. Looked up from germline, CDR1 is SQVTM and CDR2 is ANQGSEA. CDR3 sequence reads: CSETGGGETQYF. The DNA of the CDR3 is TGCAGCGAGACAGGGGGCGGGGAGACCCAGTACTTC.

The CDR3 nucleotides read TGCAGTGCTAGAGAGGGGACTAGCGGGGGGAGTGAGCAGTTCTTC. It translates to CSAREGTSGGSEQFF. The V call is TRBV20-1, the J call TRBJ2-1, with TRBD2 matching over 15 bases. Germline values: CDR1 DFQATT, CDR2 SNEGSKA (reference sequence). CDR3 size: 15 residues. With V trimmed by 0 bases and J by 9 bases, 3 bases remained unmatched.

This clonotype appeared many times. V is TRBV4-2 and J is TRBJ2-2; 7 positions match TRBD1. Germline CDR1 reads LGHNA; CDR2 reads YNFKEQ. The CDR3 loop spans 14 amino acids. V was clipped by 8 bases and J by 3 bases; unmatched bases: 6. The CDR3 DNA is TGTGCCAGCTCCGGGACAGAGCACACCGGGGAGCTGTTTTTT. Amino acid sequence: CASSGTEHTGELFF.

This clonotype was recorded many times. The chain is built from TRBV6-1 and TRBJ2-1; TRBD1 agrees at 9 bases. Trimming at V came to 6 bases and at J to 5 bases, leaving 11 bases not matched to a gene. The CDR3 spans 16 residues. Germline-derived CDR1 and CDR2 are MNHNS and SASEGT. The CDR3 sequence: CASRSKQGANHNEQFF. CDR3 in DNA: TGTGCCAGCAGGTCCAAACAGGGGGCTAATCACAATGAGCAGTTCTTC.

The chain couples TRBV7-9 to TRBJ2-1; a possible D gene is TRBD1 (6 bases). Germline loops: CDR1 SEHNR, CDR2 FQNEAQ (reference sequence). Trimming shortened V by 5 bases and J by 12 bases, and 17 bases separated the two germline ends. The CDR3 has 13 residues. The CDR3 is CASSQTTGFLQFF. As DNA, the CDR3 is TGTGCCAGCAGCCAAACCACAGGGTTTTTGCAGTTCTTC.

This clonotype was counted only a few times. The rearrangement uses TRBV7-2 and TRBJ2-7; D unresolved. Trimming shortened V by 4 bases and J by 10 bases, and 11 bases separated the two germline ends. The CDR3 is 11 amino acids. The germline gives CDR1 SGHTA, CDR2 FQGNSA. The CDR3 protein is CASSSTLTQYF. The CDR3 DNA reads as TGTGCCAGCAGCTCGACACTCACTCAGTACTTC.

The chain employs TRBV4-1 and TRBJ2-5; D could derive from TRBD1 or TRBD2 (5 bases each). CDR1 and CDR2 from the germline V gene are MGHRA and YSYEKL. The V end was cut by 0 bases, the J end by 5 bases, with 13 bases between. The CDR3 totals 15 residues. The CDR3 here is CASSQEGTAWETQYF. CDR3 DNA sequence: TGCGCCAGCAGCCAAGAAGGGACCGCTTGGGAGACCCAGTACTTC.

V gene TRBV24-1 combines with J gene TRBJ2-7; D perhaps matches TRBD1 (5 bases). Germline assignment: CDR1 KGHDR and CDR2 SFDVKD. The CDR3 has 14 residues. Trimming pared 4 bases from V and 2 bases from J, leaving 11 bases between. The CDR3: CATSDSTVPYEQYF. The CDR3 coding sequence is TGTGCCACCAGTGACTCGACAGTTCCCTACGAGCAGTACTTC.